This entry describes one T cell receptor beta chain. Its antigen remains unidentified. This sample is drawn from a study of cytomegalovirus exposure and HLA in healthy donors. Trimming at V came to 1 base and at J to 4 bases, leaving 7 bases not matched to a gene. The CDR3 runs to 17 residues. Germline CDR1 reads SGHAT; CDR2 reads FQNNGV. Amplification used 60 Vbeta primers and 13 Jbeta primers. The data were produced by immunoSEQ multiplex PCR, yet TCRdb's version contains in-frame clones alone and is incomplete. The sample yields hundreds of thousands of clones, approximately 78% seen once. Study results and caveats: A later analysis linked a missense variant in DCLRE1C to the trimming of TCR beta V and J genes. An ancestry cluster, one associated with Asian ancestry, reportedly showed fewer N-insertions than the roughly 610-donor mean in a later analysis. The majority of TCR sequences were rare, yet some public TCRs appeared in many donors. In a later analysis, HLA-C alleles had the fewest associated TCRs, DRB1 alleles the most.

The chain carries TRBV11-2 and TRBJ2-3; 11 positions agree with TRBD2. Sequencing input: PBMCs. The receptor was derived from a man younger than 45 in good health and CMV-seronegative. CDR3 nucleotides: TGTGCCAGCAGCTTAGGGTTAGCGGGGGGGCCGCCAGATACGCAGTATTTT. Protein: CASSLGLAGGPPDTQYF.